A selection of T cell receptor beta chains follows, all from one sample in a study of cytomegalovirus exposure and HLA in healthy donors. Sequencing was performed with immunoSEQ multiplex PCR; in TCRdb, only in-frame clones are kept and a portion is missing. The table lists fewer than 120,000 clones, over 60% of them singletons. The sequenced material came from PBMCs. The receptors originated from a woman in her sixties or seventies in good health and CMV-seropositive. The conserved cysteine and the conserved F or W are not part of the CDR3 here. Each record gives: J gene, V gene, CDR3 protein.

J gene: TRBJ1-5; V gene: TRBV19; CDR3 protein: ASSIGGHNQPQH
J gene: TRBJ2-2; V gene: TRBV7-3; CDR3 protein: ASSLHTSGELF
J gene: TRBJ2-1; V gene: TRBV11-2; CDR3 protein: ASSHGTSGLNEQF
J gene: TRBJ2-5; V gene: TRBV11-2; CDR3 protein: ASSFTDSPQETQY
J gene: TRBJ2-2; V gene: TRBV7-7; CDR3 protein: ASSLVRETGELF
J gene: TRBJ2-7; V gene: TRBV6-5; CDR3 protein: ASRLAGVGEQY
J gene: TRBJ2-3; V gene: TRBV4-2; CDR3 protein: ASSQDGAVADTQY
J gene: TRBJ2-5; V gene: TRBV5-4; CDR3 protein: ASSFATRRETQY
J gene: TRBJ2-3; V gene: TRBV18; CDR3 protein: ASSQDSSTDTQY
J gene: TRBJ2-7; V gene: TRBV18; CDR3 protein: ASSPGTGSSYEQY
J gene: TRBJ1-2; V gene: TRBV19; CDR3 protein: ASSILRTANYGYT
J gene: TRBJ2-1; V gene: TRBV7-9; CDR3 protein: ASSLKSLAGGQF
J gene: TRBJ2-7; V gene: TRBV18; CDR3 protein: ASSLESGNGAYEQY
J gene: TRBJ2-7; V gene: TRBV30; CDR3 protein: AWSTRTGSSYEQY
J gene: TRBJ2-1; V gene: TRBV27; CDR3 protein: ASSLGGGVLGYNEQF
J gene: TRBJ2-5; V gene: TRBV7-9; CDR3 protein: ASSLSSDSGTQY
J gene: TRBJ1-4; V gene: TRBV5-1; CDR3 protein: ASSLSTGTNEKLF
J gene: TRBJ2-4; V gene: TRBV6-5; CDR3 protein: ASSYGGVRKNIQY
J gene: TRBJ2-3; V gene: TRBV11-3; CDR3 protein: ASSFGQGADTQY
J gene: TRBJ2-2; V gene: TRBV6-4; CDR3 protein: ASSDGTSGTTGELF
J gene: TRBJ2-2; V gene: TRBV5-1; CDR3 protein: ASSHPPGELF
J gene: TRBJ1-3; V gene: TRBV5-1; CDR3 protein: ASSYAGGEGDTIY
J gene: TRBJ1-1; V gene: TRBV28; CDR3 protein: ASSGDHTEAF
J gene: TRBJ2-5; V gene: TRBV9; CDR3 protein: ASSVGLAGGNLETQY
J gene: TRBJ2-7; V gene: TRBV5-1; CDR3 protein: ASRSTGGEQY
J gene: TRBJ2-5; V gene: TRBV9; CDR3 protein: ASSVGLAGPSLQETQY
J gene: TRBJ2-7; V gene: TRBV18; CDR3 protein: ASSPGTGGSYEQY
J gene: TRBJ2-7; V gene: TRBV6-5; CDR3 protein: ASSVQGTGGSEQY
J gene: TRBJ2-1; V gene: TRBV6-5; CDR3 protein: ASSHDLAVGGEQF
J gene: TRBJ2-1; V gene: TRBV7-3; CDR3 protein: ASSLGPSGGNEQF